One and the same sample provided the 22 T cell receptor beta chains below, sequenced in a study of T cells expressing NK-cell markers. TCRdb re-called the 5' RACE reads and gives one entry per CDR3 protein, without DNA. This sample carries under 500,000 distinct CDR3 sequences, with under 7.5% going to the ten biggest clones. Sequences were obtained from blood T cells: a sorted CD56 or NKG2C T cell subset, CD4+ or CD8+ T cells, or bulk PBMC T cells (not recorded which). The receptors were gathered from a woman between 18 and 75 years old in good health.

The chain joins TRBV29-1 to TRBJ2-3. The CDR3 extends over 12 amino acids. The V gene's germline CDR1 is SQVTM and CDR2 ANQGSEA. CDR3: CSVYKPTDTQYF.

The chain joins TRBV4-2 to TRBJ2-7; the TRBD2 assignment by TCRdb is unverifiable without DNA. Germline V gives CDR1 LGHNA, CDR2 YNFKEQ. The length of the CDR3 is 14 residues. CDR3 region: CASSPQAADYEQYF.

The chain is built from TRBV14 and TRBJ1-2; TCRdb indicates TRBD1, and absent DNA this call remains unverified. CDR3 length equals 15 residues. Germline CDR1 is SGHDN and CDR2 is FVKESK. This chain's CDR3 is CASSQDLAPSGGYTF.

J is TRBJ1-1 and V is TRBV7-3; TCRdb's assignment of TRBD1 cannot be checked, as there is no DNA. The CDR3 spans 15 residues. Germline CDR1 and CDR2: SGHTA and FQGTGA. CDR3 in amino acids: CASSPHLGTHTEAFF.

The rearrangement links TRBV12-3 or TRBV12-4 to TRBJ1-2. The CDR3 totals 13 residues. CDR3 protein: CATDGGENYGYTF.

This rearrangement joins TRBV7-3 to TRBJ2-3; TCRdb outputs TRBD1, but without DNA this stays unchecked. The CDR3 length is 16 residues. Germline values: CDR1 SGHTA, CDR2 FQGTGA. CDR3 protein: CASSLGTGGWGDTQYF.

This chain uses TRBV7-9 with TRBJ2-1; TCRdb designates TRBD2, a call that cannot be tested without DNA. This CDR3 has 17 amino acids. CDR1 SEHNR and CDR2 FQNEAQ come from the germline V gene (reference sequence). The CDR3 is CASSLGGGLSSYNEQFF.

This chain uses TRBV5-1 with TRBJ1-1. The CDR3 has 14 amino acids. The germline V gene encodes CDR1 SGHRS and CDR2 YFSETQ. This CDR3 reads CASSLVSQNTEAFF.

The chain employs TRBV4-1 and TRBJ2-1; TCRdb selects TRBD1, and the lack of DNA leaves this call unchecked. Germline V gene sequence: CDR1 MGHRA, CDR2 YSYEKL. This CDR3 is 16 amino acids long. CDR3 loop: CASSRPIAGTGTIQFF.

The V call is TRBV20-1, the J call TRBJ2-3; TCRdb lists TRBD2, though no DNA is available to test this call. The CDR3 totals 18 residues. CDR1 is DFQATT, CDR2 SNEGSKA, per germline (reference sequence). The CDR3 region is CSARTAGTSATRTDTQYF.

The chain uses TRBV4-3 and TRBJ2-3. There are 16 residues in the CDR3. Germline-derived CDR1 and CDR2 are LGHNA and YSLEER. The CDR3 region is CASSQGGSASTDTQYF.

V gene TRBV6-5 combines with J gene TRBJ2-7; the TRBD1 assignment by TCRdb is unverifiable without DNA. Looked up from germline, CDR1 is MNHEY and CDR2 is SVGAGI. The CDR3 length is 14 residues. CDR3 region: CASSYGAGAYEQYF.

The rearrangement joins TRBV7-9 to TRBJ2-5; TCRdb names TRBD2, which stays unverified in the absence of DNA. Germline V lookup: CDR1 SEHNR, CDR2 FQNEAQ (reference sequence). This CDR3 region has 13 residues. The CDR3 region is CASSFRSGETQYF.

The V and J genes are TRBV7-9 and TRBJ1-2; with no DNA, the TCRdb D assignment of TRBD1 cannot be verified. Germline lookup yields CDR1 SEHNR and CDR2 FQNEAQ (reference sequence). The CDR3 totals 12 residues. CDR3: CASTMTGPGYTF.

The J gene is TRBJ2-1, the V gene TRBV4-1; TCRdb outputs TRBD1, but without DNA this stays unchecked. Germline values: CDR1 MGHRA, CDR2 YSYEKL. This CDR3 is built from 21 residues. The CDR3 sequence is CASSQDGSRGGPGGPWNEQFF.

This chain connects TRBV12-3 or TRBV12-4 to TRBJ2-5. The CDR3 extends over 12 amino acids. This chain's CDR3 is CASSDPRRAQYF.

The chain has TRBV7-9 and TRBJ2-3; TCRdb returns TRBD1, unconfirmable since there is no DNA. Germline CDR1 and CDR2: SEHNR and FQNEAQ (reference sequence). The CDR3 has 14 amino acids. The CDR3 spells CASSFPGGADTQYF.

The J gene is TRBJ1-3, the V gene TRBV5-1. Germline V gives CDR1 SGHRS, CDR2 YFSETQ. The CDR3 runs to 16 residues. CDR3 residues: CASSLEGYLSGNTIYF.

J is TRBJ1-1 and V is TRBV19. CDR3 length: 13 residues. Germline V CDR1 and CDR2: LNHDA, SQIVND (reference sequence). The CDR3 loop reads CASSNRVVTEAFF.

The chain has TRBV12-3 or TRBV12-4 and TRBJ2-1; without DNA, the TCRdb call of TRBD2 cannot be checked. The CDR3 spans 15 residues. CDR3 region: CASSAPAGGLHEQFF.

The chain employs TRBV30 and TRBJ1-5. The CDR3 contains 14 residues. Germline CDR1 and CDR2: GTSNPN and SVGIG (reference sequence). The CDR3: CAWSVGYSNQPQHF.

This chain connects TRBV6-5 to TRBJ2-1. Germline V gene data show CDR1 as MNHEY and CDR2 as SVGAGI. This CDR3 comprises 13 residues. The CDR3 sequence is CASSLFSGNEQFF.